Listed here are 2 T cell receptor beta chains from one sample, sequenced in a study of blood T cell repertoires in COVID-19 (dated by TCRdb to 2018 to 2021). Receptor amplification or capture employed the immunoSEQ multiplex PCR assay. TCRdb retrieved this table from immuneACCESS and kept in-frame rearrangements only. Not all clones are present; in checked studies, unresolved V genes account for under half, and no reason is known for the remainder. This sample comprises a few hundred thousand clones, roughly 89% of them detected only once. The ten largest clones represent over 1.5% of the sample. The specimen sequenced was peripheral blood. These receptors were obtained from a woman aged 25 to 39 with COVID-19, enrolled during active disease.

The chain carries TRBV2 and TRBJ1-1, with TRBD1 as a possible D gene (6 bases). CDR1 and CDR2 (germline): SNHLY, FYNNEI. CDR3 length equals 12 residues. V was cut by 7 bases and J by 4 bases, with 10 bases left in between. Written as DNA, the CDR3 is TGTGCCAGCAATACAGGGTTCACTGAAGCTTTCTTT. Translation gives CASNTGFTEAFF.

V gene TRBV2 combines with J gene TRBJ1-6; a weak D match, TRBD1 (5 bases). Germline V gives CDR1 SNHLY, CDR2 FYNNEI. This CDR3 region has 14 residues. Trimming pared 4 bases from V and 7 bases from J, leaving 11 bases between. As DNA, the CDR3 is TGTGCCAGCAGTGCGGCAGGGTTAAATTCACCCCTCCACTTT. Amino acid sequence: CASSAAGLNSPLHF.